Below, 2 T cell receptor beta chains from the same sample are listed, as sequenced in a study of blood T cell repertoires in COVID-19 (TCRdb year 2020). To prepare the library, the immunoSEQ multiplex PCR assay was applied. This immuneACCESS table, as held by TCRdb, lists in-frame sequences with V and J called but not all clones. Of the missing ones, under half trace to an unresolved V gene in checked studies; the others have no known cause. Counted in this sample were 45,000 or so clones; roughly 80% of them appeared once. The ten largest account for 35% to 45% of the sample. Sequencing was done on a sample of peripheral blood. These receptor sequences come from a human donor in a cohort sampled during active COVID-19.

This rearrangement joins TRBV19 to TRBJ2-6; 7 bases are a match to TRBD1. Germline CDR1 LNHDA, CDR2 SQIVND (reference sequence). J was trimmed by 5 bases and V by 4 bases; bases with no gene match: 11. This CDR3 has 17 amino acids. The CDR3 here is CASSNSRRDSRANVLTF. The CDR3 bases are TGTGCCAGTAGTAACTCCCGCCGGGACAGCCGGGCCAACGTCCTGACTTTC.

The chain carries TRBV7-2 and TRBJ2-3, with D hard to call. Germline CDR1 reads SGHTA; CDR2 reads FQGNSA. The V gene lost 1 base and the J gene lost 3 bases, with 8 bases spanning the gap. There are 14 residues in the CDR3. This CDR3 reads CASSLDPYTDTQYF. In DNA, the CDR3 is TGTGCCAGCAGCTTAGATCCCTATACAGATACGCAGTATTTT. Looking up the rest from reference TRBV7-2 and TRBJ2-3 gives the full variable domain: GAGVSQSPSNKVTEKGKDVELRCDPISGHTALYWYRQSLGQGLEFLIYFQGNSAPDKSGLPSDRFSAERTGGSVSTLTIQRTQQEDSAVYLCASSLDPYTDTQYFGPGTRLTVL.